This T cell receptor (delta chain) stems from a study of Vδ1+ human thymocytes. Overall study findings and caveats: Thymic TRG and TRD repertoires appeared highly polyclonal.

The J segment lost 5 bases and the V segment lost 4 bases, leaving 22 bases of the junction unmatched. The CDR3 totals 19 residues. CDR1 and CDR2 from the germline V gene are TSWWSYY and QGS. Sequences come from RNA converted to cDNA by reverse transcription. Multiplex PCR used pooled V-gene forward primers and a constant-region reverse primer to amplify CDR3s. TCRdb called clones anew from the multiplex PCR reads with CATT. The sample contains 70,000 to 90,000 delta-chain clones, about 35% of which appear only once. Thymocytes were sorted as CD3+ TCRVdelta1+ TCRVdelta2- after alphabeta T cell depletion. This clone showed up just a few times. Its antigen is unknown.

Sequencing was performed on Vdelta1+ gamma-delta thymocytes from the thymus. Subset of the sample: FACS-sorted CD3+ TCRalphabeta- TCRVdelta1+ TCRVdelta2- thymocytes. The source of this sequence is a boy in the first two years of life who had congenital heart surgery. This chain links TRDV1 with TRDJ1, with 7 bases aligning to TRDD3. The chain's CDR3 is CALGGRGAPWGSASDKLIF. The CDR3 DNA follows: TGTGCTCTTGGGGGACGGGGAGCTCCCTGGGGGTCTGCGAGTGATAAACTCATCTTT.